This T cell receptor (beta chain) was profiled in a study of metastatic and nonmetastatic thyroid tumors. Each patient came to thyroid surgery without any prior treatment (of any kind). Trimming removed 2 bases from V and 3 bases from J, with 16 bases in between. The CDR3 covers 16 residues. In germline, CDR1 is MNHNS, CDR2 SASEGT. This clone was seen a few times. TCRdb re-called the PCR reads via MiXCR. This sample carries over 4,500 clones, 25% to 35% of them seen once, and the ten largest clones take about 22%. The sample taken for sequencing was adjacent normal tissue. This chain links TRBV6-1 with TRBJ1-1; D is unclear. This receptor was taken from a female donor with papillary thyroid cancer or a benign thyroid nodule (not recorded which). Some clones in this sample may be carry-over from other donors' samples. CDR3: CASSELAFEMDTEAFF. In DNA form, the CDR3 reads TGTGCCAGCAGTGAACTCGCGTTCGAAATGGACACTGAAGCTTTCTTT.